Below, 8 T cell receptor beta chains from the same sample are listed, as sequenced in a study of cytomegalovirus exposure and HLA in healthy donors. Both 60 Vbeta primers and 13 Jbeta primers went into the PCR. Repertoires were generated with immunoSEQ multiplex PCR, while TCRdb's copy carries only in-frame clones and drops some. The sample records about 110,000 clones, about two thirds being singletons. The specimen was PBMCs. These receptors all come from a man in his thirties or forties in good health and CMV-seropositive.

This clone was seen a few times. J is TRBJ2-3 and V is TRBV11-3; 8 nucleotides line up with TRBD2. Germline CDR1 is SGHNT and CDR2 is YENEEA. CDR3 length: 15 residues. V lost 1 base, J lost 1 base, and 1 base stayed unmatched. The CDR3 loop reads CASSLGSGGTDTQYF. CDR3 coding DNA: TGTGCCAGCAGCTTAGGTAGCGGGGGCACAGATACGCAGTATTTT.

The chain couples TRBV28 to TRBJ1-2; 9 nucleotides match TRBD1. V lost 2 bases, J lost 8 bases, and 6 bases stayed unmatched. The CDR3 totals 14 residues. Germline V gene lookup returns CDR1 MDHEN and CDR2 SYDVKM. The CDR3 here is CASSLLTGGAGYTF. For the CDR3, the DNA is TGTGCCAGCAGTTTACTCACAGGGGGCGCCGGCTACACCTTC.

V gene TRBV5-6 combines with J gene TRBJ2-2; D is perhaps TRBD2 (5 bases). Germline CDR1 reads SGHDT; CDR2 reads YYEEEE. The CDR3 consists of 18 residues. V lost 1 base and J 6 bases, leaving 22 bases between the germline ends. As DNA, the CDR3 is TGTGCCAGCAGCTTGTTTTTCAGTCGGAGGTTTAATGCCGGGGAGCTGTTTTTT. Translated: CASSLFFSRRFNAGELFF.

The chain joins TRBV6-1 to TRBJ1-2, with D perhaps matching TRBD1 (5 bases). V shed 6 bases and J shed 8 bases, with 10 bases lying between them. This CDR3 is 11 amino acids long. Germline V CDR1 and CDR2: MNHNS, SASEGT. The CDR3 spells CASRGQAGYTF. In nucleotides, the CDR3 is TGTGCCAGCAGGGGGCAGGCCGGCTACACCTTC.

This clone was seen a handful of times. This chain joins TRBV9 and TRBJ1-1; D possibly corresponds to TRBD1 (6 bases). V lost 0 bases to trimming and J lost 8 bases, with 11 bases between them. Per germline, CDR1 SGDLS and CDR2 YYNGEE. The CDR3 has 13 residues. The CDR3 spells CASSVDFDREAFF. The CDR3, as DNA: TGTGCCAGCAGCGTAGACTTCGACAGGGAAGCTTTCTTT.

This chain joins TRBV23-1 and TRBJ1-3; the match to TRBD1 covers 12 bases. TRBV23-1 is an open reading frame, and its role is uncertain. V was clipped by 2 bases and J by 4 bases; unmatched bases: 12. The CDR3 loop spans 19 amino acids. In nucleotides, the CDR3 is TGCGCCAGCAGTCAAGAAATCGACCGGGACAGGGGGCCGGGAAACACCATATATTTT. Its translation is CASSQEIDRDRGPGNTIYF.

The chain employs TRBV10-2 and TRBJ2-7, with D maybe TRBD2 (5 bases). The CDR3 loop spans 12 amino acids. V lost 0 bases and J 13 bases, leaving 13 bases between the germline ends. Germline-derived CDR1 and CDR2 are WSHSY and SAAADI. CDR3 in amino acids: CASSESTGPGYF. Written as DNA, the CDR3 is TGCGCCAGCAGTGAGTCAACGGGCCCGGGATACTTC.

V gene TRBV5-1 combines with J gene TRBJ2-7; possibly TRBD2 for D (6 bases). CDR1 is SGHRS and CDR2 is YFSETQ in the germline V gene. The CDR3 covers 17 residues. Trimming removed 1 base at V and 1 base at J, with 18 bases between. CDR3 protein: CASSLKTRGGRSYEQYV. CDR3 nucleotides: TGCGCCAGCAGCTTGAAGACGAGGGGAGGACGGTCCTACGAGCAGTACGTC.